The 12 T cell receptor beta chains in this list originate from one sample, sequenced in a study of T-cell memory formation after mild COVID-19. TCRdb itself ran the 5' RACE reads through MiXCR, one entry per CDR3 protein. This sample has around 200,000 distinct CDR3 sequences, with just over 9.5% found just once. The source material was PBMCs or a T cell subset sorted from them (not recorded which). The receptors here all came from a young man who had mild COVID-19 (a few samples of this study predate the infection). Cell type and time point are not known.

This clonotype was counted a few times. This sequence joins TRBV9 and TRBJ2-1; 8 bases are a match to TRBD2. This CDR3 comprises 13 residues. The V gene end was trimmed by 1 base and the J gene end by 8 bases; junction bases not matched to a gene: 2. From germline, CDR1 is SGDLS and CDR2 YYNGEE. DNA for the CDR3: TGTGCCAGCAGCGTACGGGGGGGAGATGAGCAGTTCTTC. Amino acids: CASSVRGGDEQFF.

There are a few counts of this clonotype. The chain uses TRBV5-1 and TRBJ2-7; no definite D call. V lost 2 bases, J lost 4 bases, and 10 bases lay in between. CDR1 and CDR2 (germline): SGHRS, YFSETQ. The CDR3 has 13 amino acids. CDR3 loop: CASSFKTKYEQYV. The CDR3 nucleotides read TGCGCCAGCAGCTTCAAGACGAAGTACGAGCAGTACGTC.

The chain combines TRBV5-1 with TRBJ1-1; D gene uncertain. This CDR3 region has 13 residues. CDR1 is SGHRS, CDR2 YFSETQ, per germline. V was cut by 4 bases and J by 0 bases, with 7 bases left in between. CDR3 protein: CASSVAVNTEAFF. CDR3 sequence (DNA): TGCGCCAGCAGCGTGGCAGTGAACACTGAAGCTTTCTTT.

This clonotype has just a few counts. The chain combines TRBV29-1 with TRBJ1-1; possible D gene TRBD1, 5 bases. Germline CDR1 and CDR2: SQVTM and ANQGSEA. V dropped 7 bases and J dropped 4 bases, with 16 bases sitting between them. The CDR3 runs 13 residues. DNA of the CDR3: TGCAGCGAATCCTATCCCGGGGGCACTGAAGCTTTCTTT. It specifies CSESYPGGTEAFF. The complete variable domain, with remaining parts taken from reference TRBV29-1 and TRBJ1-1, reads SAVISQKPSRDICQRGTSLTIQCQVDSQVTMMFWYRQQPGQSLTLIATANQGSEATYESGFVIDKFPISRPNLTFSTLTVSNMSPEDSSIYLCSESYPGGTEAFFGQGTRLTVV.

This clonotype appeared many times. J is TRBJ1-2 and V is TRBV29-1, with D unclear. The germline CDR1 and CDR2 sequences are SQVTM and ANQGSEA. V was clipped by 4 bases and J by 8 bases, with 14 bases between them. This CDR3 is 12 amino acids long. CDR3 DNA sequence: TGCAGCGTTGTAACAGAAGCGTACGGCTACACCTTC. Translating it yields CSVVTEAYGYTF.

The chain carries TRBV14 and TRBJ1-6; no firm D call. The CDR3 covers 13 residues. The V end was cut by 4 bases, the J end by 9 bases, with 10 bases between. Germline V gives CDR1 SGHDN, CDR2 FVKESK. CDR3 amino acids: CASSPRRISPLHF. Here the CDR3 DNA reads TGTGCCAGCAGCCCCCGGCGGATTTCACCCCTCCACTTT.

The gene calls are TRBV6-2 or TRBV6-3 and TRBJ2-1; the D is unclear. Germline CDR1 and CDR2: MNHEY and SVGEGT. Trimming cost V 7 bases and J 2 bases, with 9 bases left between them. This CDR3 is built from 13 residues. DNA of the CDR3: TGTGCCAGCACTGGACGGGCCTACAATGAGCAGTTCTTC. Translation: CASTGRAYNEQFF.

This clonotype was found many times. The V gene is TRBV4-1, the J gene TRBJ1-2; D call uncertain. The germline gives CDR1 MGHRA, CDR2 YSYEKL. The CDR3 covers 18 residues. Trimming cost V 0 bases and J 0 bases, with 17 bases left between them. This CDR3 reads CASSQDRRRESTNYGYTF. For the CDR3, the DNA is TGCGCCAGCAGCCAAGACCGAAGGCGGGAATCTACTAACTATGGCTACACCTTC.

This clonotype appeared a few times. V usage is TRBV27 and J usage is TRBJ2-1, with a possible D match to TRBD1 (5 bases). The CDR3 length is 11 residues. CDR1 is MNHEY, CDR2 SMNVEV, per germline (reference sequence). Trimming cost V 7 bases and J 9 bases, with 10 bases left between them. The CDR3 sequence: CASTSRAEQFF. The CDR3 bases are TGTGCCAGCACATCCAGGGCTGAGCAGTTCTTC.

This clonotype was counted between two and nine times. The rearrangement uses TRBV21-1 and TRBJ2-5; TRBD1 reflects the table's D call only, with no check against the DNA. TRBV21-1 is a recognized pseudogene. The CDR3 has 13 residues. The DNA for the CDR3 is TGTGCCAGCAGCACCCGGGTGCAAGAGACCCAGTACTTC. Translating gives CASSTRVQETQYF.

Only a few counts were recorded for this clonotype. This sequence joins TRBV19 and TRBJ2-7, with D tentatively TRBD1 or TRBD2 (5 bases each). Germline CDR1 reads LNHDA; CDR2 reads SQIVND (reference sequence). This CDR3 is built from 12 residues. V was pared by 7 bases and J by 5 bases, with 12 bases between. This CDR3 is CASTGTSDEQYF. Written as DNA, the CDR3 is TGTGCCAGTACGGGGACGTCGGACGAGCAGTACTTC.

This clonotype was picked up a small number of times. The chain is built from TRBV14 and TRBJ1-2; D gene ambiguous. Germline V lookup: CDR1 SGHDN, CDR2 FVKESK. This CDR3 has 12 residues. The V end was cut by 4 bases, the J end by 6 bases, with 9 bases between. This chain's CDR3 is CASSPRTHGYTF. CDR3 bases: TGTGCCAGCAGCCCGCGGACGCATGGCTACACCTTC.